The 24 T cell receptor beta chains below come from one sample, sequenced in a study of blood T cell repertoires in COVID-19. The table came from immunoSEQ multiplex PCR; TCRdb's copy has only in-frame clones and leaves some out. Of just over 200,000 clones listed, 80% are singletons. Sample: peripheral blood. The receptors shown here come from a woman aged 70-85 years with acute or convalescent COVID-19.

This sequence joins TRBV30 and TRBJ2-5, with TRBD1 matching over 7 bases. Germline loops: CDR1 GTSNPN, CDR2 SVGIG (reference sequence). V lost 0 bases and J lost 5; bases outside the gene matches: 6. CDR3 length equals 14 residues. CDR3 region: CAWSVTGWGETQYF. Here the CDR3 DNA reads TGTGCCTGGAGTGTGACAGGGTGGGGGGAGACCCAGTACTTC.

This chain joins TRBV5-1 and TRBJ2-1, with TRBD2 matching over 12 bases. Trimming cost V 2 bases and J 9 bases; bases outside gene matches: 6. The CDR3 is 15 residues long. Germline CDR1 is SGHRS and CDR2 is YFSETQ. DNA for the CDR3: TGCGCCAGCAGCTTTCCTAGCGGGAGGGCCATTGAGCAGTTCTTC. It translates to CASSFPSGRAIEQFF.

This chain links TRBV27 with TRBJ2-5; TRBD1 aligns across 8 bases. The CDR3 runs 15 residues. After removal of 2 bases from V and 4 bases from J, the junction contained 6 bases not matched to a gene. Looked up from germline, CDR1 is MNHEY and CDR2 is SMNVEV (reference sequence). CDR3 DNA sequence: TGTGCCAGCAGTTTAGACGGGACAGGAGGAGAGACCCAGTACTTC. It encodes CASSLDGTGGETQYF.

This CDR3 reads CASSHSGRNEQYF. The DNA of the CDR3 is TGTGCCAGCAGCCACAGCGGGAGAAACGAGCAGTACTTC. This rearrangement joins TRBV3-1 (or the pseudogene TRBV3-2) to TRBJ2-7; 8 positions agree with TRBD2. The V segment lost 3 bases and the J segment 5 bases; nucleotides outside the gene matches: 3. This CDR3 has 13 amino acids. Germline values: CDR1 LGHDT, CDR2 YNNKEL (reference sequence).

The chain is built from TRBV5-1 and TRBJ1-1; 8 nucleotides line up with TRBD1. Germline V gene sequence: CDR1 SGHRS, CDR2 YFSETQ. Losses at the gene ends were 1 base for V and 4 bases for J; bases not matched to a gene: 6. The CDR3 is made up of 15 amino acids. CDR3 loop: CASSLTGTGFTEAFF. CDR3 DNA: TGCGCCAGCAGCTTGACCGGGACAGGATTCACTGAAGCTTTCTTT.

As to this clone: Other DNA sequences in the sample encode the same CDR3. The J gene is TRBJ2-1, the V gene TRBV24-1, with a possible D match to TRBD2 (6 bases). The CDR3 sequence is 16 residues long. Trimming pared 3 bases from V and 0 bases from J, leaving 11 bases between. Germline loops: CDR1 KGHDR, CDR2 SFDVKD. CDR3 protein: CATSDPSASSYNEQFF. Here the CDR3 DNA reads TGTGCCACCAGTGATCCTAGCGCCTCCTCCTACAATGAGCAGTTCTTC.

This sequence joins TRBV28 and TRBJ2-3; D may be TRBD2 (6 bases). The germline V gene has CDR1 MDHEN and CDR2 SYDVKM. The germline V and J ends were trimmed by 3 bases and 2 bases, with 15 bases remaining between them. The CDR3 is 16 residues long. For the CDR3, the DNA is TGTGCCAGCAGTTTTCGGGGGAGTCTCCCCACAGATACGCAGTATTTT. As protein: CASSFRGSLPTDTQYF.

The gene calls are TRBV2 and TRBJ2-3, with D hard to call. V was pared by 4 bases and J by 2 bases, with 10 bases between. Germline CDR1 SNHLY, CDR2 FYNNEI. This CDR3 is 14 amino acids long. Written as DNA, the CDR3 is TGTGCCAGCAGTGTTGCCGCGAACACAGATACGCAGTATTTT. Protein sequence: CASSVAANTDTQYF.

V is TRBV5-8 and J is TRBJ2-3; no clear D gene. The CDR3 is 16 amino acids. Germline CDR1 SGHTS, CDR2 YDEGEE. Deletions cut 4 bases from V and 1 base from J, with 16 bases between. The DNA for the CDR3 is TGTGCCAGCAGCCTTCACAGAGTTAGTCGCACAGATACGCAGTATTTT. Its protein product is CASSLHRVSRTDTQYF. Full variable domain (rest looked up from reference TRBV5-8 and TRBJ2-3): EAGVTQSPTHLIKTRGQQATLRCSPISGHTSVYWYQQALGLGLQFLLWYDEGEERNRGNFPPRFSGRQFPNYSSELNVNALELEDSALYLCASSLHRVSRTDTQYFGPGTRLTVL.

A remark on this clone: This sample includes further DNA sequences coding for the same CDR3. Here the CDR3 DNA reads TGTGCCACCAGCTTCCCCCTGGGGAGGGACGAGCAGTACTTC. This translates into CATSFPLGRDEQYF. This chain joins TRBV15 and TRBJ2-7; 7 bases line up with TRBD2. The junction had 9 bases not matched to a gene; V was cut back by 5 bases and J by 5 bases. Germline CDR1 and CDR2: LNHNV and YYDKDF (reference sequence). There are 14 residues in the CDR3.

The gene calls are TRBV11-3 and TRBJ2-1; the D gene is possibly TRBD2 (6 bases). This CDR3 region has 15 residues. Germline V gene data show CDR1 as SGHNT and CDR2 as YENEEA. The V and J ends lost 6 bases and 5 bases respectively, with 17 bases between them. The CDR3 bases are TGTGCCAGCAGTCCAAACCAGGGAGGTAACAATGAGCAGTTCTTC. This gives the protein CASSPNQGGNNEQFF.

In its sample, this clone was seen once. This chain joins TRBV5-1 and TRBJ2-7; 11 bases fit TRBD2. The ends lost 1 base at V and 0 bases at J; junction bases unmatched: 6. The germline gives CDR1 SGHRS, CDR2 YFSETQ. The CDR3 is made up of 17 amino acids. The CDR3: CASSLNRGTSGSYEQYF. CDR3 DNA sequence: TGCGCCAGCAGCTTGAATAGAGGGACTAGCGGCTCCTACGAGCAGTACTTC.

A remark on this clone: This same CDR3 is encoded by further DNA sequences in the sample. The chain has TRBV2 and TRBJ2-1, with 8 bases lining up with TRBD2. This CDR3 is 14 amino acids long. Germline CDR1 SNHLY, CDR2 FYNNEI. The trim removed 6 bases at V and 4 bases at J, leaving 5 bases unmatched. DNA of the CDR3: TGTGCCAGCAGCGGACTAGCAGGGTACAATGAGCAGTTCTTC. Translating it yields CASSGLAGYNEQFF. Variable domain in full (rest from reference TRBV2 and TRBJ2-1): EPEVTQTPSHQVTQMGQEVILRCVPISNHLYFYWYRQILGQKVEFLVSFYNNEISEKSEIFDDQFSVERPDGSNFTLKIRSTKLEDSAMYFCASSGLAGYNEQFFGPGTRLTVL.

This chain joins TRBV30 and TRBJ2-1; 9 bases align to TRBD2. This CDR3 is built from 14 residues. Germline CDR1 and CDR2: GTSNPN and SVGIG (reference sequence). Trimming took 5 bases from V and 8 from J; bases not matched to a gene: 10. The CDR3 loop reads CAWRPGLALDEQFF. Written as DNA, the CDR3 is TGTGCCTGGCGCCCCGGACTAGCGTTGGATGAGCAGTTCTTC.

The chain recombines TRBV5-1 with TRBJ2-7; perhaps TRBD2 as D (6 bases). Germline CDR1 and CDR2: SGHRS and YFSETQ. The V end lost 0 bases, the J end lost 2 bases, and 15 bases lay between the germline ends. The CDR3 contains 16 residues. The CDR3 DNA sequence: TGCGCCAGCAGCTTGGAAGGGGCTAGCGTAACCTACGAGCAGTACTTC. It encodes CASSLEGASVTYEQYF.

The chain couples TRBV6-5 to TRBJ1-1; D is possibly TRBD1 (5 bases). Germline values: CDR1 MNHEY, CDR2 SVGAGI. Trimming stripped 1 base from V and 8 bases from J, with 11 bases between. The CDR3 loop spans 13 amino acids. CDR3 sequence (DNA): TGTGCCAGCAGTTACTATGACAGAGGCGAAGCTTTCTTT. This encodes CASSYYDRGEAFF.

The CDR3 bases are TGTGCCAGCAGCTTAGTATCCGGTTGGGGCGGGAGCAGAACAGATACGCAGTATTTT. It specifies CASSLVSGWGGSRTDTQYF. This chain uses TRBV11-2 with TRBJ2-3, with 7 bases matching TRBD2. This CDR3 is built from 19 residues. Germline V gene lookup returns CDR1 SGHAT and CDR2 FQNNGV. Trimming at V came to 1 base and at J to 3 bases, leaving 16 bases not matched to a gene.

The chain links TRBV19 to TRBJ2-7, with D unclear. CDR1 and CDR2 (germline): LNHDA, SQIVND (reference sequence). Between the trimmed V and J ends, which lost 6 bases and 3 bases, there was a span of 12 bases. The CDR3 runs 13 residues. CDR3 in amino acids: CASSPGVLYEQYF. DNA for the CDR3: TGTGCCAGTAGCCCGGGTGTTCTCTACGAGCAGTACTTC.

J is TRBJ2-1 and V is TRBV5-4; TRBD2 matches at 11 bases. Germline CDR1 is SGHNT and CDR2 is YYREEE (reference sequence). The trim removed 10 bases at V and 7 bases at J, leaving 7 bases unmatched. This CDR3 comprises 13 residues. The CDR3 is CAAGSSGRNEQFF. The CDR3 nucleotides are TGTGCCGCCGGGTCTAGCGGGAGGAATGAGCAGTTCTTC.

This clone was detected only a few times. The gene calls are TRBV2 and TRBJ2-7; 9 bases line up with TRBD1. Trimming removed 7 bases from V and 0 bases from J; junction bases left unmatched: 4. The CDR3 extends over 14 amino acids. Germline CDR1 and CDR2: SNHLY and FYNNEI. CDR3 in DNA: TGTGCCAGCACTCTGACAGGGGGCTCCTACGAGCAGTACTTC. Protein: CASTLTGGSYEQYF.

This clone appeared once. The genes are TRBV2 and TRBJ2-2, with TRBD2 identical over 8 bases. Trimming at V came to 10 bases and at J to 5 bases, leaving 9 bases not matched to a gene. From germline, CDR1 is SNHLY and CDR2 FYNNEI. The CDR3 sequence is 14 residues long. DNA of the CDR3: TGTGCCACCAAACGGGAGGGGCTAACCGGGGAGCTGTTTTTT. It is translated as CATKREGLTGELFF.

The CDR3 spells CASSLATSTQYF. In nucleotides, the CDR3 is TGTGCCAGCAGCTTGGCCACAAGTACGCAGTATTTT. This chain joins TRBV7-2 and TRBJ2-3, with D hard to call. Looked up from germline, CDR1 is SGHTA and CDR2 is FQGNSA. The CDR3 has 12 amino acids. Trimming shortened V by 3 bases and J by 8 bases, and 9 bases separated the two germline ends.

The rearrangement links TRBV5-4 to TRBJ1-4, with 9 bases that match TRBD1. The CDR3 extends over 16 amino acids. Germline values: CDR1 SGHNT, CDR2 YYREEE (reference sequence). The V segment lost 3 bases and the J segment 4 bases; nucleotides outside the gene matches: 7. This CDR3 reads CASSSGQGTVNEKLFF. The CDR3 nucleotides read TGTGCCAGCAGCTCTGGACAGGGGACCGTTAATGAAAAACTGTTTTTT.

This clone was seen a handful of times. V usage is TRBV30 and J usage is TRBJ2-3; 8 positions match TRBD1. Germline V gives CDR1 GTSNPN, CDR2 SVGIG (reference sequence). The CDR3 covers 16 residues. With V trimmed by 4 bases and J by 5 bases, 14 bases remained unmatched. Here the CDR3 DNA reads TGTGCCTGGACCCCAAGTCCAGGGGGCGTTGGAGATACGCAGTATTTT. It specifies CAWTPSPGGVGDTQYF.